The 23 T cell receptor beta chains below all came from one sample that was sequenced in a study of T cells in Graves' hyperthyroidism and ophthalmopathy. Regions amplified from RNA transcripts were the TCR beta CDR3 regions. The primer set for the first-round RT-PCR of the TCR CDR3 was HTBI. A single record per CDR3 protein comes from TCRdb applying MiXCR to the multiplex PCR reads. Among around 350,000 distinct CDR3 sequences listed, about 18% were seen once. Sequencing was done on a sample of blood. Source of these receptors: a woman aged 18-30 years with Graves' hyperthyroidism.

The chain has TRBV4-1 and TRBJ2-2; possible D gene TRBD2, 6 bases. Germline CDR1 MGHRA, CDR2 YSYEKL. The CDR3 totals 16 residues. V lost 7 bases and J 0 bases, leaving 15 bases between the germline ends. As DNA, the CDR3 is TGCGCCAGCAACCATCCGGGGGTAACGAACACCGGGGAGCTGTTTTTT. Translated, it gives CASNHPGVTNTGELFF.

In this sample, this clonotype turned up many times. The V gene is TRBV12-3 or TRBV12-4, the J gene TRBJ2-7; 8 bases match TRBD1. J lost 7 bases, V lost 6 bases, and 11 bases had no gene match. This CDR3 comprises 14 residues. CDR3 DNA sequence: TGTGCCAGCAGGTCCGGAAAGGGACAGGCGGAGCAGTACTTC. As protein: CASRSGKGQAEQYF.

This clonotype was seen at least ten times. The chain uses TRBV12-3 or TRBV12-4 and TRBJ1-2, with TRBD1 identical over 7 bases. The J segment lost 4 bases and the V segment lost 5 bases, leaving 10 bases of the junction unmatched. The CDR3 is 15 residues long. The CDR3 sequence: CASSPRDRTFYGYTF. DNA of the CDR3: TGTGCCAGCAGTCCCCGGGACAGAACCTTCTATGGCTACACCTTC.

This chain joins TRBV5-1 and TRBJ1-1; D remains ambiguous. Germline lookup yields CDR1 SGHRS and CDR2 YFSETQ. Trimming shortened V by 0 bases and J by 1 base, and 10 bases separated the two germline ends. This CDR3 has 15 amino acids. The CDR3 DNA reads TGCGCCAGCAGCTTGGAAAGGCAGCAGAACACTGAAGCTTTCTTT. It translates to CASSLERQQNTEAFF.

This clonotype was recorded at least ten times. A much larger clone sits a single nucleotide away, making a read error possible. The chain joins TRBV12-3 or TRBV12-4 to TRBJ2-5, with 8 bases that match TRBD1. The CDR3 length is 14 residues. CDR3 bases: TGTGCCAGCAGCCGAGGACAGGGACAAGAGACCAAGTACTTC. Translation: CASSRGQGQETKYF.

The chain links TRBV6-5 to TRBJ2-7; either TRBD1 or TRBD2 may supply D (5 bases each). There are 15 residues in the CDR3. Per the germline V gene, CDR1 is MNHEY and CDR2 is SVGAGI. Deletions cut 2 bases from V and 7 bases from J, with 18 bases between. DNA for the CDR3: TGTGCCAGCAGTTACGTCGGGACGGGTGCCGGAGAGCAGTACTTC. Translating gives CASSYVGTGAGEQYF.

This clonotype appeared many times. The gene calls are TRBV12-3 or TRBV12-4 and TRBJ1-2; no reliable D call. The ends were cut back, 3 bases at V and 8 bases at J, with 13 bases in the middle. The CDR3 is 13 residues long. CDR3 bases: TGTGCCAGCAGTTTTTCCCCGCGATCGGGCTACACCTTC. Translation gives CASSFSPRSGYTF.

This clonotype was found many times. The chain couples TRBV6-1 to TRBJ2-5; 9 bases map to TRBD1. This CDR3 comprises 16 residues. The ends lost 0 bases at V and 2 bases at J; junction bases unmatched: 4. CDR1 MNHNS and CDR2 SASEGT come from the germline V gene. CDR3 in DNA: TGTGCCAGCAGTGAAGCTAGGGGACAGGGACAAGAGACCCAGTACTTC. Translating gives CASSEARGQGQETQYF.

This clonotype was recorded at least ten times. The chain has TRBV5-5 and TRBJ1-1; D perhaps matches TRBD1 (5 bases). Trimming stripped 2 bases from V and 5 bases from J, with 13 bases between. This CDR3 comprises 14 residues. Looked up from germline, CDR1 is SGHKS and CDR2 is YYEKEE (reference sequence). CDR3 nucleotides: TGTGCCAGCAGCTTTTGGGGCGTCGGGACTGAAGCTTTCTTT. It is translated as CASSFWGVGTEAFF.

This clonotype was counted at least ten times. The genes are TRBV18 and TRBJ1-2, with D possibly matching TRBD1 (5 bases). CDR3 length: 13 residues. The germline V gene encodes CDR1 KGHSH and CDR2 LQKENI. V lost 3 bases and J 8 bases, leaving 13 bases between the germline ends. The CDR3 DNA follows: TGTGCCAGCTCACCGATCCGGGGGAGAGGCTACACCTTC. As protein: CASSPIRGRGYTF.

A few counts support this clonotype. This chain links TRBV5-1 with TRBJ1-3; TRBD1 is a possible D gene (5 bases). V lost 0 bases, J lost 4 bases, and 17 bases lay in between. The CDR3 extends over 17 amino acids. Germline V lookup: CDR1 SGHRS, CDR2 YFSETQ. The CDR3 sequence: CASSLAPAGLSGNTIYF. In DNA form, the CDR3 reads TGCGCCAGCAGCTTGGCCCCGGCAGGGCTGTCCGGAAACACCATATATTTT.

This clonotype showed up many times. The chain couples TRBV6-1 to TRBJ2-5; D is uncertain. The CDR3 is made up of 14 amino acids. Looked up from germline, CDR1 is MNHNS and CDR2 is SASEGT. Trimming removed 6 bases from V and 0 bases from J, with 11 bases in between. CDR3 in amino acids: CASRDTPYQETQYF. CDR3 nucleotide sequence: TGTGCCAGCAGAGATACACCGTACCAAGAGACCCAGTACTTC.

This clonotype was detected many times. The chain carries TRBV2 and TRBJ1-1; D is uncertain. Deletions cut 0 bases from V and 1 base from J, with 6 bases between. Germline V gene lookup returns CDR1 SNHLY and CDR2 FYNNEI. The CDR3 sequence is 14 residues long. CDR3 loop: CASSEAKENTEAFF. The CDR3 DNA is TGTGCCAGCAGTGAAGCGAAAGAGAACACTGAAGCTTTCTTT. The variable domain in full, completed from reference TRBV2 and TRBJ1-1, reads EPEVTQTPSHQVTQMGQEVILRCVPISNHLYFYWYRQILGQKVEFLVSFYNNEISEKSEIFDDQFSVERPDGSNFTLKIRSTKLEDSAMYFCASSEAKENTEAFFGQGTRLTVV.

The chain couples TRBV19 to TRBJ2-2, with 8 nucleotides matching TRBD1. The CDR3 is 18 amino acids. Looked up from germline, CDR1 is LNHDA and CDR2 is SQIVND (reference sequence). Trimming cost V 5 bases and J 1 base; bases outside gene matches: 12. DNA of the CDR3: TGTGCCAGTAGTTCCCCCCGGTGGGGACAGGTGAACACCGGGGAGCTGTTTTTT. It encodes CASSSPRWGQVNTGELFF.

This clonotype was seen many times. CDR3 residues: CASMTHKNTEAFF. DNA for the CDR3: TGTGCCAGCATGACCCACAAGAACACTGAAGCTTTCTTT. This rearrangement joins TRBV6-1 to TRBJ1-1; unclear D gene. The germline CDR1 and CDR2 sequences are MNHNS and SASEGT. The CDR3 is made up of 13 amino acids. The V gene lost 7 bases and the J gene lost 1 base, with 10 bases spanning the gap.

The sample holds many counts of this clonotype. The V gene is TRBV12-3 or TRBV12-4, the J gene TRBJ1-5; 9 bases are shared with TRBD1. The CDR3 is made up of 13 amino acids. This chain's CDR3 is CAVGQGRHQPQHF. DNA for the CDR3: TGTGCAGTGGGACAGGGTCGTCATCAGCCCCAGCATTTT.

This clonotype showed up just a few times. The chain joins TRBV7-3 to TRBJ2-2, with 7 positions matching TRBD1. The CDR3 runs to 16 residues. J was trimmed by 6 bases and V by 3 bases; bases with no gene match: 10. CDR1 is SGHTA and CDR2 is FQGTGA in the germline V gene. CDR3 in DNA: TGTGCCAGCAGCTTGTACCGGACAGGTCTGTCCGGGGAGCTGTTTTTT. It specifies CASSLYRTGLSGELFF.

This clonotype was counted at least ten times. The chain couples TRBV15 to TRBJ1-1, with D possibly TRBD1 on 5 matching bases. This CDR3 comprises 16 residues. Per germline, CDR1 LNHNV and CDR2 YYDKDF (reference sequence). Trimming removed 2 bases at V and 4 bases at J, with 17 bases between. In DNA form, the CDR3 reads TGTGCCACCAGCAGAACACAGAACGGGGCGTTCACTGAAGCTTTCTTT. Protein: CATSRTQNGAFTEAFF.

Ten or more counts support this clonotype. V usage is TRBV6-1 and J usage is TRBJ1-2; weak D call: TRBD1 (6 bases). There are 14 residues in the CDR3. Germline values: CDR1 MNHNS, CDR2 SASEGT. V gave up 6 bases and J gave up 2 bases, with 13 bases separating them. CDR3 sequence reads: CASRRQVMNYGYTF. The CDR3 DNA reads TGTGCCAGCAGGCGACAGGTCATGAACTATGGCTACACCTTC.

This clonotype was seen many times. V gene TRBV11-1 combines with J gene TRBJ1-2, with D unresolved. The CDR3 totals 14 residues. Germline assignment: CDR1 SGHAT and CDR2 FQDESV (reference sequence). Trimming removed 1 base at V and 4 bases at J, with 10 bases between. The CDR3 protein is CASSLEGMAYGYTF. The DNA for the CDR3 is TGTGCCAGCAGCTTAGAGGGAATGGCCTATGGCTACACCTTC.

This clonotype was seen at least ten times. This chain joins TRBV30 and TRBJ1-2; no firm D call. Trimming cost V 2 bases and J 2 bases, with 6 bases left between them. In germline, CDR1 is GTSNPN, CDR2 SVGIG (reference sequence). This CDR3 has 12 residues. CDR3 protein: CAWSPKNYGYTF. CDR3 sequence (DNA): TGTGCCTGGAGTCCAAAGAACTATGGCTACACCTTC.

This clonotype was recorded at least ten times. This sequence joins TRBV28 and TRBJ1-5; D call uncertain. Germline V gene sequence: CDR1 MDHEN, CDR2 SYDVKM. CDR3 size: 13 residues. V was shortened by 4 bases and J by 7 bases, with 11 bases between the two germline ends. The CDR3: CASSSSGWQPQHF. The CDR3 DNA is TGTGCCAGCAGTTCCTCTGGGTGGCAGCCCCAGCATTTT. The full variable domain, its missing parts supplied by reference TRBV28 and TRBJ1-5, is DVKVTQSSRYLVKRTGEKVFLECVQDMDHENMFWYRQDPGLGLRLIYFSYDVKMKEKGDIPEGYSVSREKKERFSLILESASTNQTSMYLCASSSSGWQPQHFGDGTRLSIL.

A few counts support this clonotype. The V gene is TRBV5-1, the J gene TRBJ1-3; possibly TRBD1 for D (5 bases). Trimming pared 4 bases from V and 0 bases from J, leaving 8 bases between. CDR1 SGHRS and CDR2 YFSETQ come from the germline V gene. CDR3 length equals 14 residues. CDR3 sequence reads: CASSRGSSGNTIYF. CDR3 DNA: TGCGCCAGCAGCCGGGGGAGCTCTGGAAACACCATATATTTT.